A selection of T cell receptor beta chains follows, all from one sample in a study of blood T cell repertoires in COVID-19. Sequenced by immunoSEQ multiplex PCR; TCRdb stores in-frame clones only, minus some. The top ten clones hold about 2.1% of a sample with roughly 300,000 clones, about nine tenths of them seen once. The sample taken for sequencing was PBMCs or T cells enriched from blood (not recorded which). Every receptor here comes from a woman aged 40 to 50 with acute COVID-19. Both conserved end residues are part of each CDR3. The order of the fields is V gene, CDR3 length, J gene, clone size, D gene, CDR3 protein, CDR3 DNA. The D gene is left open where the match is weak. Clone size appears in some rows only: once, few, many, or a class for an expanded clone.

V: TRBV7-9; length: 15; J: TRBJ1-3; size: -; D: TRBD1; CDR3: CASSTTGTSGNTIYF; DNA: TGTGCCAGCAGCACGACAGGGACCTCTGGAAACACCATATATTTT
V: TRBV5-4; length: 15; J: TRBJ2-2; size: -; D: TRBD2; CDR3: CASSWGGGFTGELFF; DNA: TGTGCCAGCAGCTGGGGCGGGGGATTCACCGGGGAGCTGTTTTTT
V: TRBV15; length: 20; J: TRBJ1-1; size: -; D: TRBD1; CDR3: CATSRPTRRQGSGTTPEAFF; DNA: TGTGCCACCAGCAGACCAACCCGTAGACAGGGGAGCGGAACCACTCCTGAAGCTTTCTTT
V: TRBV15; length: 16; J: TRBJ2-1; size: -; D: TRBD2; CDR3: CATSRVLAGTYNEQFF; DNA: TGTGCCACCAGCAGAGTGCTAGCGGGGACCTACAATGAGCAGTTCTTC
V: TRBV2; length: 13; J: TRBJ2-7; size: -; D: TRBD2; CDR3: CASLAGGSYEQYF; DNA: TGTGCCAGCCTAGCGGGAGGGTCCTACGAGCAGTACTTC
V: TRBV24-1; length: 12; J: TRBJ2-1; size: once; D: -; CDR3: CATSDSDREQFF; DNA: TGTGCCACCAGTGACTCCGACAGAGAGCAGTTCTTC
V: TRBV11-1; length: 14; J: TRBJ2-1; size: -; D: -; CDR3: CASSLDGSYNEQFF; DNA: TGTGCCAGCAGCTTAGACGGCTCCTACAATGAGCAGTTCTTC
V: TRBV2; length: 12; J: TRBJ2-7; size: -; D: -; CDR3: CASSDGAYEQYF; DNA: TGTGCCAGCAGTGATGGAGCATACGAGCAGTACTTC
V: TRBV5-5; length: 16; J: TRBJ2-1; size: -; D: -; CDR3: CASSSTGLKAYNEQFF; DNA: TGTGCCAGCAGCTCGACAGGCCTAAAGGCCTACAATGAGCAGTTCTTC
V: TRBV18; length: 15; J: TRBJ2-2; size: -; D: TRBD2; CDR3: CASSPTSGRSGELFF; DNA: TGTGCCAGCTCACCGACTAGCGGGAGAAGCGGGGAGCTGTTTTTT
V: TRBV5-1; length: 14; J: TRBJ2-3; size: -; D: -; CDR3: CASSPGGQADTQYF; DNA: TGCGCCAGCAGCCCGGGGGGCCAGGCAGATACGCAGTATTTT
V: TRBV28; length: 15; J: TRBJ1-5; size: -; D: -; CDR3: CASRPGGVSNQPQHF; DNA: TGTGCCAGCAGACCGGGGGGCGTGAGCAATCAGCCCCAGCATTTT
V: TRBV11-2; length: 14; J: TRBJ2-3; size: -; D: -; CDR3: CASSLGANTDTQYF; DNA: TGTGCCAGCTCCTTGGGGGCGAACACAGATACGCAGTATTTT
V: TRBV4-1; length: 17; J: TRBJ1-5; size: -; D: TRBD1; CDR3: CASSQEDRITPRQPQHF; DNA: TGCGCCAGCAGCCAAGAGGACAGGATTACGCCGAGGCAGCCCCAGCATTTT
V: TRBV11-3; length: 13; J: TRBJ1-1; size: -; D: -; CDR3: CASSLGRRTEAFF; DNA: TGTGCCAGCAGCTTAGGCCGCAGGACTGAAGCTTTCTTT
V: TRBV5-4; length: 19; J: TRBJ2-1; size: -; D: TRBD1; CDR3: CASSPGGTGVLGIGNEQFF; DNA: TGTGCCAGCAGCCCGGGGGGGACAGGGGTACTAGGGATCGGTAATGAGCAGTTCTTC
V: TRBV6-5; length: 15; J: TRBJ2-2; size: few; D: -; CDR3: CASSYYTSNTGELFF; DNA: TGTGCCAGCAGTTACTACACCTCGAACACCGGGGAGCTGTTTTTT
V: TRBV28; length: 13; J: TRBJ1-2; size: -; D: TRBD1; CDR3: CASSDFRGYGYTF; DNA: TGTGCCAGCAGCGACTTCAGGGGGTATGGCTACACCTTC
V: TRBV4-2; length: 14; J: TRBJ2-2; size: -; D: -; CDR3: CASSQDVRAGELFF; DNA: TGTGCCAGCAGCCAAGATGTCAGGGCCGGGGAGCTGTTTTTT
V: TRBV9; length: 15; J: TRBJ2-5; size: -; D: -; CDR3: CASSVAGALQETQYF; DNA: TGTGCCAGCAGCGTAGCTGGAGCTCTCCAAGAGACCCAGTACTTC
V: TRBV28; length: 16; J: TRBJ2-6; size: -; D: -; CDR3: CASSPPLGSGANVLTF; DNA: TGTGCCAGCAGCCCCCCCCTAGGCTCTGGGGCCAACGTCCTGACTTTC
V: TRBV14; length: 16; J: TRBJ2-1; size: -; D: TRBD1; CDR3: CASSRDRGSSYNEQFF; DNA: TGTGCCAGCAGCCGGGACAGGGGGTCCTCCTACAATGAGCAGTTCTTC